The 22 T cell receptor beta chains presented below share a single source sample, sequenced in a study of blood T cell repertoires in COVID-19. TCRdb keeps only in-frame clones here, not all; method: immunoSEQ multiplex PCR. The sample holds 200,000 to 250,000 clones; roughly nine tenths are singletons and the top ten take 11%. Material for sequencing was PBMCs or T cells enriched from blood (not recorded which). Every receptor here comes from a man aged 25-45 years who had recovered from COVID-19.

The chain combines TRBV2 with TRBJ2-1; 8 positions agree with TRBD1. Germline V gives CDR1 SNHLY, CDR2 FYNNEI. The CDR3 loop spans 16 amino acids. Germline trimming cut 6 bases from V and 9 bases from J; bases unmatched to any gene: 16. In nucleotides, the CDR3 is TGTGCCAGCAGCCTAACTCAGGGGGCGCAGGGTGGTGAGCAGTTCTTC. Protein product: CASSLTQGAQGGEQFF.

The V and J genes are TRBV7-2 and TRBJ2-4; 15 bases fit TRBD2. Germline CDR1 is SGHTA and CDR2 is FQGNSA. The CDR3 extends over 19 amino acids. J gave up 2 bases and V 2 bases, and 7 bases lay outside the gene matches. The CDR3 coding sequence is TGTGCCAGCAGCTTAATTGGACTAGCGGGGGGGTTACCCAAAAACATTCAGTACTTC. As protein: CASSLIGLAGGLPKNIQYF.

A few counts support this clone. DNA for the CDR3: TGTGCCAGCAGTGAAATGGCTAGCGGGAGGGCCTACGAGCAGTACTTC. This codes for CASSEMASGRAYEQYF. The chain is built from TRBV6-1 and TRBJ2-7; 12 bases align to TRBD2. Germline CDR1 reads MNHNS; CDR2 reads SASEGT. The CDR3 extends over 16 amino acids. J was trimmed by 2 bases and V by 2 bases; bases with no gene match: 4.

This clone was detected only once. This rearrangement joins TRBV7-9 to TRBJ2-3, with 13 nucleotides matching TRBD2. The CDR3 length is 16 residues. Germline V gives CDR1 SEHNR, CDR2 FQNEAQ (reference sequence). V was clipped by 5 bases and J by 2 bases; unmatched bases: 4. CDR3 sequence (DNA): TGTGCCAGCAGCCTGACTAGCGGGAGGCACACAGATACGCAGTATTTT. It translates to CASSLTSGRHTDTQYF.

The J gene is TRBJ2-3, the V gene TRBV6-6; 8 bases line up with TRBD1. The ends lost 6 bases at V and 5 bases at J; junction bases unmatched: 13. From germline, CDR1 is MNHNY and CDR2 SVGAGI (reference sequence). CDR3 length equals 16 residues. The CDR3 sequence: CASRRQQGGRQDTQYF. The CDR3 DNA is TGTGCCAGCAGACGTCAACAGGGGGGCCGACAAGATACGCAGTATTTT.

This chain uses TRBV3-1 (or the pseudogene TRBV3-2) with TRBJ1-2, with TRBD1 matching 7 bases. J lost 5 bases, V lost 4 bases, and 7 bases had no gene match. Germline V gene lookup returns CDR1 LGHDT and CDR2 YNNKEL (reference sequence). This CDR3 is 14 amino acids long. This chain's CDR3 is CASSPDRIKYGYTF. Here the CDR3 DNA reads TGTGCCAGCAGCCCGGACAGGATAAAATATGGCTACACCTTC.

The chain employs TRBV28 and TRBJ1-5; 10 bases are a match to TRBD1. The ends lost 4 bases at V and 0 bases at J; junction bases unmatched: 24. Germline CDR1 and CDR2: MDHEN and SYDVKM. This CDR3 has 23 residues. DNA of the CDR3: TGTGCCAGCAGTTCCAAATATCTCAGACAGGGGGCCGCGGAGAGGCATAGCAATCAGCCCCAGCATTTT. The encoded protein is CASSSKYLRQGAAERHSNQPQHF. Drawing the rest from reference TRBV28 and TRBJ1-5, the complete variable domain is DVKVTQSSRYLVKRTGEKVFLECVQDMDHENMFWYRQDPGLGLRLIYFSYDVKMKEKGDIPEGYSVSREKKERFSLILESASTNQTSMYLCASSSKYLRQGAAERHSNQPQHFGDGTRLSIL.

The gene calls are TRBV7-2 and TRBJ1-2; D not resolved. The V and J ends lost 5 bases and 0 bases respectively, with 4 bases between them. The CDR3 runs 12 residues. Germline V lookup: CDR1 SGHTA, CDR2 FQGNSA. CDR3 amino acids: CASSPPNYGYTF. The CDR3 bases are TGTGCCAGCAGCCCTCCTAACTATGGCTACACCTTC.

The chain carries TRBV5-1 and TRBJ2-1; TRBD2 matches 11 bases. This CDR3 comprises 16 residues. The trim removed 0 bases at V and 8 bases at J, leaving 7 bases unmatched. Germline values: CDR1 SGHRS, CDR2 YFSETQ. CDR3 in DNA: TGCGCCAGCAGCTTGGATCTAGCGGGAGGAGGGGATGAGCAGTTCTTC. Translated: CASSLDLAGGGDEQFF. The full variable domain, with the rest looked up from reference TRBV5-1 and TRBJ2-1, is KAGVTQTPRYLIKTRGQQVTLSCSPISGHRSVSWYQQTPGQGLQFLFEYFSETQRNKGNFPGRFSGRQFSNSRSEMNVSTLELGDSALYLCASSLDLAGGGDEQFFGPGTRLTVL.

This chain joins TRBV5-1 and TRBJ2-1, with D possibly TRBD1 on 6 matching bases. Germline assignment: CDR1 SGHRS and CDR2 YFSETQ. Trimming left V 3 bases short and J 4 bases short, with 11 bases between. The length of the CDR3 is 14 residues. CDR3 amino acids: CASSYQGPYNEQFF. The CDR3 DNA is TGCGCCAGCAGCTACCAGGGGCCTTACAATGAGCAGTTCTTC.

The chain carries TRBV25-1 and TRBJ1-3, with D perhaps matching TRBD1 (6 bases). Looked up from germline, CDR1 is MGHDK and CDR2 is SYGVNS. This CDR3 is 14 amino acids long. Trimming cost V 0 bases and J 8 bases, with 11 bases left between them. The CDR3 region is CASSEYTGLDTIYF. In nucleotides, the CDR3 is TGTGCCAGCAGTGAATATACAGGGCTGGACACCATATATTTT.

The chain uses TRBV29-1 and TRBJ2-2; D gene unclear. Germline CDR1 reads SQVTM; CDR2 reads ANQGSEA. This CDR3 has 14 amino acids. V lost 7 bases and J 3 bases, leaving 15 bases between the germline ends. The CDR3 DNA sequence: TGCAGCGCCGCAGGCTCAGTAGACACCGGGGAGCTGTTTTTT. This gives the protein CSAAGSVDTGELFF.

The V and J genes are TRBV5-5 and TRBJ2-7, with D perhaps matching TRBD1 (5 bases). Germline assignment: CDR1 SGHKS and CDR2 YYEKEE (reference sequence). Trimming pared 4 bases from V and 2 bases from J, leaving 10 bases between. There are 13 residues in the CDR3. The DNA of the CDR3 is TGTGCCAGCAGCATCCAGGGCACCTACGAGCAGTACTTC. Amino acids: CASSIQGTYEQYF.

The rearrangement joins TRBV7-9 to TRBJ2-3; 8 bases match TRBD2. The V and J ends lost 5 bases and 5 bases, in that order; junction bases with no gene match: 6. Germline V gene lookup returns CDR1 SEHNR and CDR2 FQNEAQ (reference sequence). The CDR3 is 14 amino acids. The CDR3 sequence is CASSPGGGGDTQYF. The CDR3 DNA follows: TGTGCCAGCAGCCCCGGGGGGGGAGGAGATACGCAGTATTTT.

This chain uses TRBV2 with TRBJ2-6, with a tentative D call TRBD2 (5 bases). CDR3 length: 15 residues. Trimming took 6 bases from V and 2 from J, leaving 11 bases between them. Germline-derived CDR1 and CDR2 are SNHLY and FYNNEI. The CDR3 sequence is CASRGSLPGANVLTF. CDR3 DNA sequence: TGTGCCAGCAGGGGGAGTCTGCCTGGGGCCAACGTCCTGACTTTC.

The rearrangement joins TRBV7-3 to TRBJ2-1, with 13 positions matching TRBD2. The V segment lost 5 bases and the J segment 7 bases; nucleotides outside the gene matches: 5. This CDR3 has 15 residues. Germline V lookup: CDR1 SGHTA, CDR2 FQGTGA. CDR3 loop: CASSKPGLAGNEQFF. CDR3 in DNA: TGTGCCAGCAGCAAACCGGGACTAGCGGGGAATGAGCAGTTCTTC.

This clone was seen just once. The V call is TRBV4-1, the J call TRBJ2-7; 11 bases are a match to TRBD2. Per the germline V gene, CDR1 is MGHRA and CDR2 is YSYEKL. The ends lost 0 bases at V and 0 bases at J; junction bases unmatched: 7. The CDR3 extends over 18 amino acids. The CDR3 reads CASSQDRVGLAGSYEQYF. For the CDR3, the DNA is TGCGCCAGCAGCCAAGATCGGGTAGGACTAGCGGGCTCCTACGAGCAGTACTTC.

The chain joins TRBV3-1 (or the pseudogene TRBV3-2) to TRBJ1-1; D gene uncertain. Germline CDR1 LGHDT, CDR2 YNNKEL (reference sequence). Trimming took 1 base from V and 11 from J, leaving 11 bases between them. The CDR3 runs 12 residues. The CDR3 DNA sequence: TGTGCCAGCAGCCAAGGCGGTGGAGGGGCTTTCTTT. Amino acid sequence: CASSQGGGGAFF.

The rearrangement joins TRBV4-1 to TRBJ2-3; the D gene is possibly TRBD1 (6 bases). V lost 1 base and J lost 2, with 19 bases in between. Per germline, CDR1 MGHRA and CDR2 YSYEKL. The CDR3 sequence is 18 residues long. In DNA, the CDR3 is TGCGCCAGCAGCCAAGGCCCCGGGACAAAAAGTCTCACAGATACGCAGTATTTT. Its translation is CASSQGPGTKSLTDTQYF.

This chain connects TRBV9 to TRBJ1-1; TRBD1 matches 8 bases. Germline V lookup: CDR1 SGDLS, CDR2 YYNGEE. V was pared by 2 bases and J by 8 bases, with 14 bases of the junction left unmatched. CDR3 length: 16 amino acids. CDR3 sequence (DNA): TGTGCCAGCAGCGTGTCGAGCCAAGGGACAGGAGAAGAAGCTTTCTTT. Protein sequence: CASSVSSQGTGEEAFF.

V usage is TRBV7-3 and J usage is TRBJ2-2; 9 bases match TRBD2. The CDR3 spans 17 residues. Looked up from germline, CDR1 is SGHTA and CDR2 is FQGTGA. J gave up 0 bases and V 2 bases, and 4 bases lay outside the gene matches. The CDR3 protein is CASSLSSSGANTGELFF. CDR3 DNA: TGTGCCAGCAGCTTATCCTCTAGCGGGGCGAACACCGGGGAGCTGTTTTTT.

CDR3 sequence: CASGGGGDSPLHF. CDR3 DNA sequence: TGTGCCAGCGGTGGGGGGGGAGATTCACCCCTCCACTTT. The gene calls are TRBV7-9 and TRBJ1-6; TRBD1 is a possible D gene (5 bases). The V gene lost 8 bases and the J gene lost 8 bases, with 13 bases spanning the gap. The CDR3 totals 13 residues. The germline CDR1 and CDR2 sequences are SEHNR and FQNEAQ (reference sequence).